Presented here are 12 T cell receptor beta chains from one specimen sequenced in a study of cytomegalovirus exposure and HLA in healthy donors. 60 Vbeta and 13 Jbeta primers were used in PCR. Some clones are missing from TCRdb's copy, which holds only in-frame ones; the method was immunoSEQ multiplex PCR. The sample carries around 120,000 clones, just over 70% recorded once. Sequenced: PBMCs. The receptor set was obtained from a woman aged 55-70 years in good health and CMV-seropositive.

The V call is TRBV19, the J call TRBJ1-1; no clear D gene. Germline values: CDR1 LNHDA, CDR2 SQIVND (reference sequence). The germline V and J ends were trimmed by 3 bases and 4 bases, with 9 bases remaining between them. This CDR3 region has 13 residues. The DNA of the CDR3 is TGTGCCAGTAGTATGAGGGTTATCACTGAAGCTTTCTTT. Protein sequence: CASSMRVITEAFF.

CDR3 sequence: CASSYSSNGDTEAFF. In nucleotides, the CDR3 is TGTGCCAGCAGTTACTCGAGCAACGGGGACACTGAAGCTTTCTTT. The V and J genes are TRBV6-5 and TRBJ1-1; unclear D gene. V was clipped by 0 bases and J by 3 bases, with 11 bases between them. Germline V gene data show CDR1 as MNHEY and CDR2 as SVGAGI. This CDR3 contains 15 residues.

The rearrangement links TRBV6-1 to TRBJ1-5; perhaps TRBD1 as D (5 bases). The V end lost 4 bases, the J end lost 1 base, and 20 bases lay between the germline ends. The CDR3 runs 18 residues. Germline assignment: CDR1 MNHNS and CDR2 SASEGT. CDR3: CASSGDYRIGRSNQPQHF. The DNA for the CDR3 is TGTGCCAGCAGTGGGGACTACCGGATCGGGAGGAGCAATCAGCCCCAGCATTTT.

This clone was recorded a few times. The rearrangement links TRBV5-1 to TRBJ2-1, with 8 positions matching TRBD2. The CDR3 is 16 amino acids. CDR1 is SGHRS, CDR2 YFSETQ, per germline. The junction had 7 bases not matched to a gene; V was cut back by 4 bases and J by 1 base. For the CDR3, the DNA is TGCGCCAGCAGCCGGGAGGGGGTAGCGTCCTACAATGAGCAGTTCTTC. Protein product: CASSREGVASYNEQFF.

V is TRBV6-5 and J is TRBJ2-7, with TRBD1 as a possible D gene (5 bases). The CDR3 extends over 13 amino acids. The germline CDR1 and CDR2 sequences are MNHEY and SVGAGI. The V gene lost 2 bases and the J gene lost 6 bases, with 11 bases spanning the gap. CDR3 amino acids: CASSYQGKGEQYF. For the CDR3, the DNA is TGTGCCAGCAGTTACCAGGGAAAGGGCGAGCAGTACTTC.

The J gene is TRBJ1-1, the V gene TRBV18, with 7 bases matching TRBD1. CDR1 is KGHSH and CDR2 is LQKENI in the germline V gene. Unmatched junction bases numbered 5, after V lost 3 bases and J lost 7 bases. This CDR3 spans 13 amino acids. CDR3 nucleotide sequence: TGTGCCAGCTCACCCCGGAGGGACAGTGAAGCTTTCTTT. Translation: CASSPRRDSEAFF. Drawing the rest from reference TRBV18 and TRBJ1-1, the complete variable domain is NAGVMQNPRHLVRRRGQEARLRCSPMKGHSHVYWYRQLPEEGLKFMVYLQKENIIDESGMPKERFSAEFPKEGPSILRIQQVVRGDSAAYFCASSPRRDSEAFFGQGTRLTVV.

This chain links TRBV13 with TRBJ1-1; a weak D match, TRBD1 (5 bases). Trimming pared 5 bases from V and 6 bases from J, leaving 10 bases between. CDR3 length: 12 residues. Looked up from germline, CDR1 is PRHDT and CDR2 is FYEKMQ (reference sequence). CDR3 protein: CASSRGAPEAFF. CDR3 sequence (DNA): TGTGCCAGCAGCCGTGGGGCGCCTGAAGCTTTCTTT.

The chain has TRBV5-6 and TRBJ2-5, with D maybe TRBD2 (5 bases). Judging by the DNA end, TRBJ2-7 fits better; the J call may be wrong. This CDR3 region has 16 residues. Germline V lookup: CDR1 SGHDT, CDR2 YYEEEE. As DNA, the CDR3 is TGTGCCAGCAGCTTGGCTCCAGGAGGCCTCTCCTACGAGCAGTACTTC. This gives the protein CASSLAPGGLSYEQYF.

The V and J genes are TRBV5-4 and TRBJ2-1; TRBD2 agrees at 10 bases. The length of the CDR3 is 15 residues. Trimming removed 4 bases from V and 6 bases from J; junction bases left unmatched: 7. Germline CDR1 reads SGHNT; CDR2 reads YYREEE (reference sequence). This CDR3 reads CASSTSGGASNEQFF. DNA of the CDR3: TGTGCCAGCAGCACGAGCGGGGGGGCCTCCAATGAGCAGTTCTTC.

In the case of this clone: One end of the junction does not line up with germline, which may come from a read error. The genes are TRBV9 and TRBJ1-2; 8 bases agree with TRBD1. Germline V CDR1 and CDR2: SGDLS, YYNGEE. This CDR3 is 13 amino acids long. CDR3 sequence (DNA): TGTGCCAGCAGCGTAGAGGGCAGGGGGCGACAGATCTTC. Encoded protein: CASSVEGRGRQIF.

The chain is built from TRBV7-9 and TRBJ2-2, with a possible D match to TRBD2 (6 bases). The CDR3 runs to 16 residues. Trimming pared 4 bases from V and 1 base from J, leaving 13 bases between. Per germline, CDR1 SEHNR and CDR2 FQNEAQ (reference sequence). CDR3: CASSSPDGGNTGELFF. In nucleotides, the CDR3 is TGTGCCAGCAGCTCTCCAGACGGGGGGAACACCGGGGAGCTGTTTTTT. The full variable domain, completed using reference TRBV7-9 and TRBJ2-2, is DTGVSQNPRHKITKRGQNVTFRCDPISEHNRLYWYRQTLGQGPEFLTYFQNEAQLEKSRLLSDRFSAERPKGSFSTLEIQRTEQGDSAMYLCASSSPDGGNTGELFFGEGSRLTVL.

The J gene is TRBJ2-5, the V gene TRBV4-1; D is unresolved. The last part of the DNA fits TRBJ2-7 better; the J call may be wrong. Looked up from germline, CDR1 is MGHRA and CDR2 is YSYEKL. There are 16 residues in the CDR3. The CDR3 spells CASSQALEEGVNEQYF. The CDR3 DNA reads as TGCGCCAGCAGCCAAGCCCTAGAGGAAGGAGTCAACGAGCAGTACTTC.